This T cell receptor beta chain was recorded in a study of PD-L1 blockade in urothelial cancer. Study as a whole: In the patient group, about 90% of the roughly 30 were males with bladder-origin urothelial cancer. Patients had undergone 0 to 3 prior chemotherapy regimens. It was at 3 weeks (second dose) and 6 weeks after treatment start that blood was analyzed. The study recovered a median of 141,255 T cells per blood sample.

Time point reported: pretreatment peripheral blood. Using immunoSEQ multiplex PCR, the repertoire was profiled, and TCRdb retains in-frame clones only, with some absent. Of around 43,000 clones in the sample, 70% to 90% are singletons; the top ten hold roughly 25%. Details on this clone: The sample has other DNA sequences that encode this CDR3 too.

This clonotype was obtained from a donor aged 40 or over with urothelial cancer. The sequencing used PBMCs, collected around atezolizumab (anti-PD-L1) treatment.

This CDR3 reads CASSPGTSGPTDTQYF. The CDR3, as DNA: TGTGCCAGCAGCCCGGGGACTAGCGGACCCACAGATACGCAGTATTTT. J is TRBJ2-3 and V is TRBV7-3, with 11 positions matching TRBD2. Germline CDR1 reads SGHTA; CDR2 reads FQGTGA. The CDR3 extends over 16 amino acids. Trimming removed 5 bases from V and 2 bases from J; junction bases left unmatched: 6.